The clone carrying this T cell receptor beta chain was seen ten or more times. Its antigen remains unidentified. This specimen belongs to a study of human T cells and chemical hapten exposure. Across the whole study: Patients were given diphenylcyclopropenone on the scalp weekly across the roughly 24-week study. Patch tests put 0.01% DPC on the upper back, and the results were checked at 6 days. General study findings and limits: Among TCRs, those above 1 in 1000 frequency were unaffected by DPC sensitization.

The CDR3 runs 13 residues. Germline V lookup: CDR1 SGHAT, CDR2 FQNNGV. V shed 1 base and J shed 2 bases, with 3 bases lying between them. MiXCR, applied by TCRdb to the RACE reads, yields one record per CDR3 protein. The sample lists some 150,000 distinct CDR3 sequences, approximately 10% seen once, with under 1.5% in the top ten. Time point here: patch test 2, 6 weeks after DPC sensitization. Indicated treatment: therapeutic diphenylcyclopropenone sensitization with weekly scalp DPC. This clonotype originated in a woman between 45 and 65 years old with alopecia areata. Some clones in this sample may be carry-over from other donors' samples. The V gene is TRBV11-2, the J gene TRBJ1-3, with no clear D. The specimen was whole blood, collected in connection with sensitization to the hapten diphenylcyclopropenone (DPC). The CDR3 bases are TGTGCCAGCAGCTTAGGCCCTGGAAACACCATATATTTT. This sequence encodes CASSLGPGNTIYF.